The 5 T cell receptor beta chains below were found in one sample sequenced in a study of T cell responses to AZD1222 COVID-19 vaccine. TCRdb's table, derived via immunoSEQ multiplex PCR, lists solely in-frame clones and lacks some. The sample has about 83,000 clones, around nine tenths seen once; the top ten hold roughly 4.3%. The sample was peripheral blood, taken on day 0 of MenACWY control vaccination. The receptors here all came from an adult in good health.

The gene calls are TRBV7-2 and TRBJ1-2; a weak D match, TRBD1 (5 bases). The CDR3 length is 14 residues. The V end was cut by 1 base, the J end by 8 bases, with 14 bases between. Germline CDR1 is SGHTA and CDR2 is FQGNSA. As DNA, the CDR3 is TGTGCCAGCAGCTTAGGACAGACTTTGCGGGGCTACACCTTC. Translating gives CASSLGQTLRGYTF.

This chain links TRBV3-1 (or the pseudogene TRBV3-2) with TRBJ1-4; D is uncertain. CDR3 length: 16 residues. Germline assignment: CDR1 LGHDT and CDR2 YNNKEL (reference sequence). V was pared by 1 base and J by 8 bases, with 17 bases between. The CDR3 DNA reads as TGTGCCAGCAGCCAAGGGGCCGCTACCCTAAGGGAAAAACTGTTTTTT. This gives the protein CASSQGAATLREKLFF.

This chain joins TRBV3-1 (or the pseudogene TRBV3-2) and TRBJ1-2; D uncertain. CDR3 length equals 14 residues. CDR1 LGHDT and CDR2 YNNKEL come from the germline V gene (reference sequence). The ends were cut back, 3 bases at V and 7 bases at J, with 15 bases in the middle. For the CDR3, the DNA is TGTGCCAGCAGCCACACGAGCCTAACCTCTGGCTACACCTTC. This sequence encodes CASSHTSLTSGYTF.

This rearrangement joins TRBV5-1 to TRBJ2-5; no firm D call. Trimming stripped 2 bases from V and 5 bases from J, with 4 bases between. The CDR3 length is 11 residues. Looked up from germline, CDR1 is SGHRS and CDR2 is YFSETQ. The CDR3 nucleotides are TGCGCCAGCAGCTTCGGCGAGACCCAGTACTTC. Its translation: CASSFGETQYF.

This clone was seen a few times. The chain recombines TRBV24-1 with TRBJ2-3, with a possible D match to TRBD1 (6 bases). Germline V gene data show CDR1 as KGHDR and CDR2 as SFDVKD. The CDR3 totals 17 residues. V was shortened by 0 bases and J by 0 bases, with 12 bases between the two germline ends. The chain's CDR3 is CATSDLGGTTSTDTQYF. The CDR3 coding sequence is TGTGCCACCAGTGATTTGGGGGGCACGACTAGCACAGATACGCAGTATTTT.